Listed below are T cell receptor beta chains from one sample, sequenced in a study of T cell repertoires in cytomegalovirus infection. TCRdb used MiXCR to reprocess the reads, holding one entry per CDR3 protein. Among 150,000 or so distinct CDR3 sequences, about 6.3% were seen once, and the ten largest hold more than 15%. What was sequenced was PBMCs. All receptors derive from a human donor in good health (CMV status not recorded). Some clones in this sample may be carry-over from other donors' samples. The CDR3 runs from the conserved cysteine through the conserved F or W. Fields, in order: clone size, V gene, J gene, D gene, CDR3 DNA, CDR3 protein. The D gene is left open where the match is weak. Size tells how often a clone was seen (once, few, many) or the class of an expanded clone, and some rows leave it out.

NA,TRBV29-1,TRBJ2-5,NA,TGCAGCGGCGGCAGGCGCCAAGAGACCCAGTACTTC,CSGGRRQETQYF
many,TRBV7-2,TRBJ1-5,TRBD1,TGTGCCAGCAGTCCTGACAGGGGGCACTGGAACAATCAGCCCCAGCATTTT,CASSPDRGHWNNQPQHF
many,TRBV20-1,TRBJ2-3,NA,TGCAGTGCCCCCAGAACCGTACAGTACACAGATACGCAGTATTTT,CSAPRTVQYTDTQYF
few,TRBV9,TRBJ2-1,NA,TGTGCCAGCAGCGTAGACTGGGGTGGATGGGGGATGAATGAGCAGTTCTTC,CASSVDWGGWGMNEQFF
many,TRBV6-2/TRBV6-3,TRBJ2-1,TRBD2,TGTGCCAGCAGTTACTCCCCCACTAGCGGATTATACAATGAGCAGTTCTTC,CASSYSPTSGLYNEQFF
few,TRBV11-2,TRBJ1-1,NA,TGTGCCAGCAGCTCACAGGGTTTTGAAGCTTTCTTT,CASSSQGFEAFF
NA,TRBV28,TRBJ1-2,NA,TGTGCCAGCAGTCGGGGGGGGCGAGGCTACACCTTC,CASSRGGRGYTF
NA,TRBV27,TRBJ1-1,NA,TGTGCCAGCAGTTTTTCCTCGTATTTATCTGAAGCTTTCTTT,CASSFSSYLSEAFF
NA,TRBV23-1,TRBJ1-5,NA,TGCGCCAGCAGTCGACCACGGATATGGGGGGAGAAAGTGACAAATCAGCCCCAGCATTTT,CASSRPRIWGEKVTNQPQHF
many,TRBV4-2,TRBJ2-2,NA,TGTGCCAGCACTCAGTGGGGGGGGGCCTCCGTCACCGGGGAGCTGTTTTTT,CASTQWGGASVTGELFF
NA,TRBV6-5,TRBJ1-1,NA,TGTGCCAGCAGTTACTCGTTAGAGGCCCAGAACACTGAAGCTTTCTTT,CASSYSLEAQNTEAFF